The present entry profiles one TCR beta chain with its context. This entry comes from a study of blood T cell repertoires in COVID-19. The wider study: Some COVID-19 samples were acute and others convalescent; all came from the United States, Italy and Spain. T cells, B-cell-depleted T cells, or PBMCs supplied cDNA or gDNA.

Seattle participants joined during active infection and were tracked over time. Methods used by the authors: The authors estimated nucleated cell counts from reference gene primer amplification. Here immunoSEQ multiplex PCR was the method, and the copy in TCRdb shows in-frame clones only, minus some. V and J calls and clone size are copied from that table; D and trimming were computed from the DNA. Of 150,000 to 200,000 clones detected, around 82% appear once; the ten largest clones hold 6.5% to 7.5%. CDR1 is SGHTA, CDR2 FQGTGA, per germline. The CDR3 loop spans 16 amino acids. J lost 4 bases, V lost 0 bases, and 7 bases had no gene match.

The sequence was obtained from a man aged 80 or over with COVID-19, enrolled during active disease. This chain links TRBV7-3 with TRBJ1-2; 8 bases match TRBD1. Sample: peripheral blood. The CDR3 nucleotides are TGTGCCAGCAGCTTAACCGCCGGACAGGGAGGCTATGGCTACACCTTC. It codes for CASSLTAGQGGYGYTF.